This T cell receptor (beta chain) was documented in a study of EBV T-cell therapy then PD-1 blockade in nasopharyngeal carcinoma. With 2 bases clipped from V and 6 bases from J, the junction kept 11 bases outside the gene matches. Germline values: CDR1 SGHTA, CDR2 FQGNSA. This CDR3 has 16 amino acids. Time point reported: 266 days after commencement of treatment, after nivolumab therapy. The treatment is: AdE1-LMPpoly-expanded autologous EBV-specific T-cell therapy followed by anti-PD-1 nivolumab. Sequencing was performed with immunoSEQ multiplex PCR; in TCRdb, only in-frame clones are kept and a portion is missing. The sample records 20,000 or so clones, approximately 79% being singletons. In regard to this clone: Its specificity is not known.

The specimen comprised CD8+ T cells from blood, sampled at approximately day 250 from a patient whose treatment included autologous EBV-specific T cells and nivolumab. This chain links TRBV7-2 with TRBJ2-7; 9 nucleotides line up with TRBD2. This clonotype was obtained from a man aged 40-49 years with nasopharyngeal carcinoma. This CDR3 reads CASSLIGAGGLSEQYF. Written as DNA, the CDR3 is TGTGCCAGCAGCTTAATCGGTGCGGGGGGGCTCTCCGAGCAGTACTTC. The variable domain in full, completed from reference TRBV7-2 and TRBJ2-7, reads GAGVSQSPSNKVTEKGKDVELRCDPISGHTALYWYRQSLGQGLEFLIYFQGNSAPDKSGLPSDRFSAERTGGSVSTLTIQRTQQEDSAVYLCASSLIGAGGLSEQYFGPGTRLTVT.